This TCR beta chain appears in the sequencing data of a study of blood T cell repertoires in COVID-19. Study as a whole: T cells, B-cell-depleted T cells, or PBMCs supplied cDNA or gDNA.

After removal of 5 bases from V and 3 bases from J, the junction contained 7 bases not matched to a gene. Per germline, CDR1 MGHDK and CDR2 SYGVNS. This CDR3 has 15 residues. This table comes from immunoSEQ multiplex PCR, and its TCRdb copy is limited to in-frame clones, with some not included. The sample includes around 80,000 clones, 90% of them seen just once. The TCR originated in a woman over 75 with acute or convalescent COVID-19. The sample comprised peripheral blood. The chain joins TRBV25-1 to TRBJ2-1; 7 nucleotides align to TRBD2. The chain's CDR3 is CASSLGGRLYNEQFF. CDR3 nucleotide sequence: TGTGCCAGCAGTCTAGGCGGGAGACTCTACAATGAGCAGTTCTTC.